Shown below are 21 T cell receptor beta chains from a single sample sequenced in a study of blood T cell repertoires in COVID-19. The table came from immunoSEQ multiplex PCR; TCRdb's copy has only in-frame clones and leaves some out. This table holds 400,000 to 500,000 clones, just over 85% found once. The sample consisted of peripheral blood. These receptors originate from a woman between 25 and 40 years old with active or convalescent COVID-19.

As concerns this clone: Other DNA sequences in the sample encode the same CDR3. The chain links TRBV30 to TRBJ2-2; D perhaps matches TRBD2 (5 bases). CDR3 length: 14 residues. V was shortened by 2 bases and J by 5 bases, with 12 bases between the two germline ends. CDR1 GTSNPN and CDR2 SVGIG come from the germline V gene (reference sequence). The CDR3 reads CAWSRLAGTGELFF. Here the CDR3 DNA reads TGTGCCTGGAGTAGGCTAGCAGGAACCGGGGAGCTGTTTTTT.

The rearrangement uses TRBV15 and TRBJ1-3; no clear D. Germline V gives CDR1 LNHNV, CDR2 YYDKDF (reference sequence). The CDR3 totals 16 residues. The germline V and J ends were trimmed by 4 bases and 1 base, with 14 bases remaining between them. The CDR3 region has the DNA TGTGCCACCAGCACGACGGGAACCTTTTCTGGAAACACCATATATTTT. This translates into CATSTTGTFSGNTIYF.

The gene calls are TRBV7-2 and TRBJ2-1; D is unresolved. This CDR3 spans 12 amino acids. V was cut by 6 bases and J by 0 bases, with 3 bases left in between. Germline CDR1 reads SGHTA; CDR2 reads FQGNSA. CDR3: CASSLSYNEQFF. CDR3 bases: TGTGCCAGCAGTCTCTCCTACAATGAGCAGTTCTTC.

CDR3 protein: CASRLTNTEAFF. The CDR3 nucleotides are TGTGCCAGTAGACTTACGAACACTGAAGCTTTCTTT. V usage is TRBV19 and J usage is TRBJ1-1; D ambiguous. Germline CDR1 is LNHDA and CDR2 is SQIVND (reference sequence). The CDR3 covers 12 residues. V shed 6 bases and J shed 1 base, with 6 bases lying between them.

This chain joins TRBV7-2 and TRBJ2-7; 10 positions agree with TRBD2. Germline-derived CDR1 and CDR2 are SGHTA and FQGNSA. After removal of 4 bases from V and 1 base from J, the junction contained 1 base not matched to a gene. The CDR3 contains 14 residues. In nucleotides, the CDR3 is TGTGCCAGCAGCTCTAGCGGGGGATCCTACGAGCAGTACTTC. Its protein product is CASSSSGGSYEQYF. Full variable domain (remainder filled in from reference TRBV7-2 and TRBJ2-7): GAGVSQSPSNKVTEKGKDVELRCDPISGHTALYWYRQSLGQGLEFLIYFQGNSAPDKSGLPSDRFSAERTGGSVSTLTIQRTQQEDSAVYLCASSSSGGSYEQYFGPGTRLTVT.

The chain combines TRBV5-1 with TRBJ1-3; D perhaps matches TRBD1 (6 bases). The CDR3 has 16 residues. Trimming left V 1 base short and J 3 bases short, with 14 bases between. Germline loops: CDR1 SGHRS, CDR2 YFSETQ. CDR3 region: CASSLSLGAGGNTIYF. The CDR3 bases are TGCGCCAGCAGCTTGTCTTTGGGGGCAGGTGGAAACACCATATATTTT. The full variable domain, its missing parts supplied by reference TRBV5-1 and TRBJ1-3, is KAGVTQTPRYLIKTRGQQVTLSCSPISGHRSVSWYQQTPGQGLQFLFEYFSETQRNKGNFPGRFSGRQFSNSRSEMNVSTLELGDSALYLCASSLSLGAGGNTIYFGEGSWLTVV.

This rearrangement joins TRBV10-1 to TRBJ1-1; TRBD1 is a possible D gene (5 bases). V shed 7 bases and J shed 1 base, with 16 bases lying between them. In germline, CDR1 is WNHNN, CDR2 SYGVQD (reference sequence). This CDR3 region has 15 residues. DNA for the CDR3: TGCGCCAGCACCAACAGCAGGGTTGCGAACACTGAAGCTTTCTTT. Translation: CASTNSRVANTEAFF.

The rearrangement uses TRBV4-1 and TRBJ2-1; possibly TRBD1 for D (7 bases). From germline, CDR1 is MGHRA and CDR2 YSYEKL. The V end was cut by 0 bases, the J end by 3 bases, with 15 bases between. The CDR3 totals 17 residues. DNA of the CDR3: TGCGCCAGCAGCCAAGATGAGCACAGGGGAGGCTACAATGAGCAGTTCTTC. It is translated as CASSQDEHRGGYNEQFF.

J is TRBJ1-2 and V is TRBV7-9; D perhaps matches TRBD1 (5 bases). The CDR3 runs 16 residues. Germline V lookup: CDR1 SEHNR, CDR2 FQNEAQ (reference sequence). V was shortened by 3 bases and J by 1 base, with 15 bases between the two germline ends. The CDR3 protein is CASSFVLVRDNYGYTF. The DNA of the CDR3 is TGTGCCAGCAGCTTTGTCCTGGTCAGGGATAACTATGGCTACACCTTC.

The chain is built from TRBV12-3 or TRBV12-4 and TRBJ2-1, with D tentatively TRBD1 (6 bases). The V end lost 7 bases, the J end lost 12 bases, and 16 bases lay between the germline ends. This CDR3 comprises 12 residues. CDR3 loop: CASTYGQSGQFF. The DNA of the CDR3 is TGTGCCAGCACTTACGGACAGAGCGGGCAGTTCTTC.

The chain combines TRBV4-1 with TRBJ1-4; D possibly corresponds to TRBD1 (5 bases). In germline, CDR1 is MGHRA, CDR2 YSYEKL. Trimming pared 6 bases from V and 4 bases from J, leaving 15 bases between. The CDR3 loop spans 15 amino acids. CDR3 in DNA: TGCGCCAGCAGGCCTACAGGTTTGGGTAATGAAAAACTGTTTTTT. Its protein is CASRPTGLGNEKLFF.

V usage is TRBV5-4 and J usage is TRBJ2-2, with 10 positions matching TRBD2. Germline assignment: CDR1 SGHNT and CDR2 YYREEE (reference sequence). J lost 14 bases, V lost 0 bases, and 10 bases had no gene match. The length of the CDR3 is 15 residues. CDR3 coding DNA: TGTGCCAGCAGCTTGGCGGGGGAGCGGGGGGGCCTCCTGTTTTTT. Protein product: CASSLAGERGGLLFF.

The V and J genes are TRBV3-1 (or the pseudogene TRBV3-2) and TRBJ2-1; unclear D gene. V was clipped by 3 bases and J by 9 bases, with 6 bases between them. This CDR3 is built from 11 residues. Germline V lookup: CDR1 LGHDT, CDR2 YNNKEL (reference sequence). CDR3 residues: CASSQSVEQFF. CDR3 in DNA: TGTGCCAGCAGCCAGAGCGTTGAGCAGTTCTTC.

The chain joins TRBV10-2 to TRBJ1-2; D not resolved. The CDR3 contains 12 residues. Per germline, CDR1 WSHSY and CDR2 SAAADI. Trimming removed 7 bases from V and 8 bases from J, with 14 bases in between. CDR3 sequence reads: CASKALAGGYTF. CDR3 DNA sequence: TGCGCCAGCAAGGCGTTAGCGGGAGGCTACACCTTC.

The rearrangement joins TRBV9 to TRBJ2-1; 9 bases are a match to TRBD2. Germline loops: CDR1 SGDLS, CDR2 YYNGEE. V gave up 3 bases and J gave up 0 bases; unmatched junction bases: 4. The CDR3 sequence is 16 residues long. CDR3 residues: CASSGSGGSSYNEQFF. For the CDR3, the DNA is TGTGCCAGCAGCGGTAGCGGGGGTAGCTCCTACAATGAGCAGTTCTTC.

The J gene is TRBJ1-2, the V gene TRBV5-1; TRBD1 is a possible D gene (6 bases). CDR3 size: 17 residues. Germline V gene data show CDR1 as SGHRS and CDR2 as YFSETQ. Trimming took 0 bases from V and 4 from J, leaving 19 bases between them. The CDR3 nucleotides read TGCGCCAGCAGCTTGGAAAGGGGGACCTCAACGGGCTATGGCTACACCTTC. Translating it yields CASSLERGTSTGYGYTF.

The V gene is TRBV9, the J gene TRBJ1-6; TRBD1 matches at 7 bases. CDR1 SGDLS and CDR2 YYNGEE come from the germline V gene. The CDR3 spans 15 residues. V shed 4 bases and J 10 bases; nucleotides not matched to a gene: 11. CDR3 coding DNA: TGTGCCAGCAGCATCACGACAGGGACGCTGTCACCCCTCCACTTT. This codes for CASSITTGTLSPLHF.

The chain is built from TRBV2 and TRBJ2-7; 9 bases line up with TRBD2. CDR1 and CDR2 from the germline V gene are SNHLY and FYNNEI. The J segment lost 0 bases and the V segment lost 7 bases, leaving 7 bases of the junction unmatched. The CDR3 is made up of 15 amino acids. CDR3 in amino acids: CASKLAGSFSYEQYF. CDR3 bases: TGTGCCAGCAAGCTAGCGGGATCTTTCTCCTACGAGCAGTACTTC.

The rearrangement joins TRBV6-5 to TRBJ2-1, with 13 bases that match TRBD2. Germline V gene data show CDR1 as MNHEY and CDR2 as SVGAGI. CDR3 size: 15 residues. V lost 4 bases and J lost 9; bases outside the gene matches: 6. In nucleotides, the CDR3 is TGTGCCAGCAGTTTCGGACTAGCGGGGGACGTTGAGCAGTTCTTC. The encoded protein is CASSFGLAGDVEQFF.

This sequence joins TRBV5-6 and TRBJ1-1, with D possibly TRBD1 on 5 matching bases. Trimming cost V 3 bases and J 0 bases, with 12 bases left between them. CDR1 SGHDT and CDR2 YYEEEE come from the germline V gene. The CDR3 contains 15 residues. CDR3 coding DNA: TGTGCCAGCAGCTCATACAGGACCCTGAACACTGAAGCTTTCTTT. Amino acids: CASSSYRTLNTEAFF.

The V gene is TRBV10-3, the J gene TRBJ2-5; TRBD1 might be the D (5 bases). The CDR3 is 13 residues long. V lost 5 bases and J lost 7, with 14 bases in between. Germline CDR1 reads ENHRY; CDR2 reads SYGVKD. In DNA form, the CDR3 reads TGTGCCATCAGTATGTCAGGGTTTGCGACCCAGTACTTC. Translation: CAISMSGFATQYF.